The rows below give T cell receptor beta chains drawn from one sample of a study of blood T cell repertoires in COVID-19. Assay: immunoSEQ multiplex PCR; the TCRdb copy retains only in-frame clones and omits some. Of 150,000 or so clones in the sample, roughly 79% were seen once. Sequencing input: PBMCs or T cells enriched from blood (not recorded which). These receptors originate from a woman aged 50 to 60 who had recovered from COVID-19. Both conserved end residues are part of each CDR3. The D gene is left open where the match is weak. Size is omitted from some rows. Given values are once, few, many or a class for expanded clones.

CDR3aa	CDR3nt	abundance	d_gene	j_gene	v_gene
CASSAGQYEQYF	TGTGCCAGCAGCGCTGGCCAGTACGAGCAGTACTTC	NA	NA	TRBJ2-7	TRBV7-9
CASRSRQGDTEAFF	TGTGCCAGCAGGTCGAGACAGGGAGACACTGAAGCTTTCTTT	NA	TRBD1	TRBJ1-1	TRBV2
CASSQDRERTQYF	TGTGCCAGCAGCCAAGATCGGGAGCGGACCCAGTACTTC	NA	NA	TRBJ2-5	TRBV3-1/TRBV3-2
CASMGDYSNQPQHF	TGTGCCAGTATGGGGGACTATAGCAATCAGCCCCAGCATTTT	NA	NA	TRBJ1-5	TRBV19
CASSGQGLNTEAFF	TGTGCCAGCAGTGGACAGGGGCTGAACACTGAAGCTTTCTTT	NA	TRBD1	TRBJ1-1	TRBV6-2/TRBV6-3
CASSPGQGARGYF	TGTGCCAGTAGTCCGGGACAGGGGGCTCGAGGATACTTC	NA	TRBD1	TRBJ2-7	TRBV19
CASSLRDRGDGGYTF	TGTGCCAGCAGCTTACGGGACAGGGGAGATGGTGGCTACACCTTC	once	TRBD1	TRBJ1-2	TRBV7-3
CASSISPSSETQYF	TGTGCCAGTAGCATTAGCCCAAGCTCAGAGACCCAGTACTTC	few	NA	TRBJ2-5	TRBV19
CASSPGKGSSYNEQFF	TGTGCCAGCAGCCCGGGAAAGGGAAGCTCCTACAATGAGCAGTTCTTC	many	NA	TRBJ2-1	TRBV7-2
CASSQQGALEQYF	TGTGCCAGTAGCCAACAGGGGGCCCTCGAGCAGTACTTC	NA	TRBD1	TRBJ2-7	TRBV19
CAWSVVGGGETQYF	TGTGCCTGGAGTGTAGTAGGGGGCGGAGAGACCCAGTACTTC	NA	TRBD1	TRBJ2-5	TRBV30
CASSGELTGISYGYTF	TGTGCCAGCAGCGGAGAACTGACAGGGATCAGCTATGGCTACACCTTC	few	TRBD1	TRBJ1-2	TRBV9
CASSPGLNYGYTF	TGTGCCAGCAGCCCCGGACTTAACTATGGCTACACCTTC	NA	NA	TRBJ1-2	TRBV5-5
CASSPGQHNQPQHF	TGTGCCAGCAGCCCTGGACAGCATAATCAGCCCCAGCATTTT	NA	NA	TRBJ1-5	TRBV3-1/TRBV3-2
CASSGGWSRGTGELFF	TGCGCCAGCAGTGGGGGTTGGAGCCGGGGCACCGGGGAGCTGTTTTTT	NA	NA	TRBJ2-2	TRBV10-2
CASSGQVGTEAFF	TGTGCCAGTAGCGGACAGGTTGGCACTGAAGCTTTCTTT	once	TRBD1	TRBJ1-1	TRBV19
CASSVGLAGDRTYEQYF	TGTGCCAGCAGCGTTGGACTAGCGGGAGATCGGACCTACGAGCAGTACTTC	few	TRBD2	TRBJ2-7	TRBV9
CAWSGQAPNYGYTF	TGTGCCTGGAGTGGTCAGGCGCCTAACTATGGCTACACCTTC	NA	NA	TRBJ1-2	TRBV30
CAISPTSGGAAVDNEQFF	TGTGCCATCAGTCCGACTAGCGGGGGGGCCGCGGTGGACAATGAGCAGTTCTTC	NA	TRBD2	TRBJ2-1	TRBV10-3
CASSELAGGLNEQFF	TGCGCCAGCAGTGAACTAGCGGGGGGACTCAATGAGCAGTTCTTC	NA	TRBD2	TRBJ2-1	TRBV10-2
CASSPFGNTEAFF	TGTGCCAGCAGCCCCTTCGGGAACACTGAAGCTTTCTTT	NA	NA	TRBJ1-1	TRBV28
CASSLALASYNEQFF	TGTGCCAGCAGCTTAGCCTTAGCCTCCTACAATGAGCAGTTCTTC	NA	NA	TRBJ2-1	TRBV11-1
CSVHYPGQGDNQPQHF	TGCAGCGTTCACTATCCGGGACAGGGGGACAATCAGCCCCAGCATTTT	NA	TRBD1	TRBJ1-5	TRBV29-1
CASSQLRDSLITDTQYF	TGTGCCAGCAGCCAGCTCCGGGACAGTTTAATCACAGATACGCAGTATTTT	NA	TRBD1	TRBJ2-3	TRBV3-1/TRBV3-2
CASSPRTGSYGYTF	TGTGCCAGCAGCCCCCGGACAGGCTCCTATGGCTACACCTTC	once	TRBD1	TRBJ1-2	TRBV5-6
CASSPPLTGGYGYTF	TGTGCCAGCAGCCCGCCTTTGACAGGGGGCTACGGCTACACCTTC	NA	TRBD1	TRBJ1-2	TRBV3-1/TRBV3-2
CASSQFKGAGTGELFF	TGTGCCAGCAGCCAATTTAAGGGGGCAGGGACCGGGGAGCTGTTTTTT	once	TRBD1	TRBJ2-2	TRBV3-1/TRBV3-2
CASSLIQRVHPGGYTF	TGTGCCAGCAGTTTAATTCAGAGGGTCCACCCTGGGGGCTACACCTTC	NA	NA	TRBJ1-2	TRBV28
CASSYSFAGDDGYTF	TGTGCCAGCAGTTACTCTTTCGCAGGGGACGATGGCTACACCTTC	NA	NA	TRBJ1-2	TRBV6-5
CASSIGGGIGNQPQHF	TGTGCCAGTAGTATAGGGGGGGGAATCGGCAATCAGCCCCAGCATTTT	NA	NA	TRBJ1-5	TRBV19
CASSRDSNTEAFF	TGTGCCAGCAGCCGCGACAGCAACACTGAAGCTTTCTTT	few	NA	TRBJ1-1	TRBV12-3/TRBV12-4
CASSFSGQVGEKLFF	TGTGCCAGCAGCTTCTCCGGACAGGTCGGGGAAAAACTGTTTTTT	once	TRBD1	TRBJ1-4	TRBV5-6